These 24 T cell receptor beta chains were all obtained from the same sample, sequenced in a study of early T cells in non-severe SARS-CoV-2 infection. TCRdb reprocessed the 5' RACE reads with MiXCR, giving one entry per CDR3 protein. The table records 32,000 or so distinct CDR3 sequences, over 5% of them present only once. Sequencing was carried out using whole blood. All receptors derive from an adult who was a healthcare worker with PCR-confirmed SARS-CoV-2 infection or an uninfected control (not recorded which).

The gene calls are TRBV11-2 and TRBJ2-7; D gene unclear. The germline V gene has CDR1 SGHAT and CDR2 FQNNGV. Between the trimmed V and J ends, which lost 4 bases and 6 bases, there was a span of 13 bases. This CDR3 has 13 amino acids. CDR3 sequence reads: CASSSIRVLEQYF. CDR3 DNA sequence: TGTGCCAGCAGCTCTATTCGGGTACTCGAGCAGTACTTC.

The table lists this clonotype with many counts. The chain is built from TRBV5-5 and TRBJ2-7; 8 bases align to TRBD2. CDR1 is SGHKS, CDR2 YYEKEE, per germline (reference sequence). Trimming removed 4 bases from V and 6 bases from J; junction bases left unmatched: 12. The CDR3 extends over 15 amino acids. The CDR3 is CASSNEPGLVAEQYF. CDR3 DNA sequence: TGTGCCAGCAGCAACGAACCGGGACTAGTGGCCGAGCAGTACTTC.

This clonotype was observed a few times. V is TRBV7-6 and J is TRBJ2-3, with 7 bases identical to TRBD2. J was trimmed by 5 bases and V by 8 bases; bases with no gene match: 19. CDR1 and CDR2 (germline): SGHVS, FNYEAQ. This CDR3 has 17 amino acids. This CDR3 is CASGLRGGGSNEDTQYF. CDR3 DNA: TGTGCCAGCGGTTTAAGAGGCGGCGGGAGTAATGAAGATACGCAGTATTTT.

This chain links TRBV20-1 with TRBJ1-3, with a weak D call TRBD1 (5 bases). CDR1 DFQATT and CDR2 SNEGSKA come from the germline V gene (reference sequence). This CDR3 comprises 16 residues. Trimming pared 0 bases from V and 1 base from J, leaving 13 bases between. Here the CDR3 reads CSARDLGRGSGNTIYF. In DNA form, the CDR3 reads TGCAGTGCTAGAGATCTGGGACGGGGATCTGGAAACACCATATATTTT.

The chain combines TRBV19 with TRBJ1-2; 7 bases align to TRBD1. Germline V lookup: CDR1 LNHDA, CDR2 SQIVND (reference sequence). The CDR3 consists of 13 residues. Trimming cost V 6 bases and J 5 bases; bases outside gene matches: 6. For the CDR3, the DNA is TGTGCCAGTAGAACGGACAGGCCGTATGGCTACACCTTC. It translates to CASRTDRPYGYTF.

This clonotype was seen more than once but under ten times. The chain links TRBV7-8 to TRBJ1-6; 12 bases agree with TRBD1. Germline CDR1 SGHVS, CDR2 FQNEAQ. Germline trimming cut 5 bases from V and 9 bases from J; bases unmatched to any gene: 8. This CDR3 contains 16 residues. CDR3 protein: CASSPGTGGSGSPLHF. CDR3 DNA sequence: TGTGCCAGCAGCCCCGGGACAGGGGGCTCGGGTTCACCCCTCCACTTT.

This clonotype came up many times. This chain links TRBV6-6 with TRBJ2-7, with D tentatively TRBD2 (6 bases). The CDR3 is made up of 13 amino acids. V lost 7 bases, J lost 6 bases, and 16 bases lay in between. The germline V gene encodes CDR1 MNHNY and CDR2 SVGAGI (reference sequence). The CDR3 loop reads CASTSPGRSEQYF. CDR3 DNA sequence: TGTGCCAGCACGAGCCCCGGGAGAAGCGAGCAGTACTTC.

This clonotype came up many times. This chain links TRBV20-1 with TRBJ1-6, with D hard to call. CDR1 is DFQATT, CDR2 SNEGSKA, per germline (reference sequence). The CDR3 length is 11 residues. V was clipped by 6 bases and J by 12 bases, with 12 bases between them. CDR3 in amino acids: CSAGELGPLHF. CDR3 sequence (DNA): TGCAGTGCCGGGGAGCTCGGACCCCTCCACTTT.

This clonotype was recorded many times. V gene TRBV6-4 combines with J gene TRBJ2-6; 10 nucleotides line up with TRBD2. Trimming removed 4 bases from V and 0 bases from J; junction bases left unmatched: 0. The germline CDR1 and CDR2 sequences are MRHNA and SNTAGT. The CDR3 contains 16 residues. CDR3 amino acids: CASSASGSSGANVLTF. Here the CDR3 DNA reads TGTGCCAGCAGTGCTAGCGGGAGCTCTGGGGCCAACGTCCTGACTTTC.

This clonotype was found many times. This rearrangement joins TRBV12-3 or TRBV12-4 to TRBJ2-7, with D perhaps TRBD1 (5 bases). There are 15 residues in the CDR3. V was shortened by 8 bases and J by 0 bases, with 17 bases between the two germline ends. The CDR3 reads CASYSWGNNSYEQYF. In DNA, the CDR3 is TGTGCCAGCTATTCCTGGGGCAACAACTCCTACGAGCAGTACTTC.

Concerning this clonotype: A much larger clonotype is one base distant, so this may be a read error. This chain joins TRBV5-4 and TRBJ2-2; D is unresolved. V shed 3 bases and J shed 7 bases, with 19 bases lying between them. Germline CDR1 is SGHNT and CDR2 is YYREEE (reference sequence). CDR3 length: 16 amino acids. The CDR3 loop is CASSSYADPSYGELFF. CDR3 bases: TGTGCCAGCAGCTCCTACGCCGATCCATCCTACGGGGAGCTGTTTTTT. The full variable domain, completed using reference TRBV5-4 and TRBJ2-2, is ETGVTQSPTHLIKTRGQQVTLRCSSQSGHNTVSWYQQALGQGPQFIFQYYREEENGRGNFPPRFSGLQFPNYSSELNVNALELDDSALYLCASSSYADPSYGELFFGEGSRLTVL.

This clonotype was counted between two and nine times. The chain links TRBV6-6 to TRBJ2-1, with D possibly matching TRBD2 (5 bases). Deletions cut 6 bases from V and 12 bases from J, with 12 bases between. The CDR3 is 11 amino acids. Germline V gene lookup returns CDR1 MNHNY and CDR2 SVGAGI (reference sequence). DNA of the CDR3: TGTGCCAGCAGCCTTAGCGCGGGGCAGTTCTTC. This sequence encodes CASSLSAGQFF.

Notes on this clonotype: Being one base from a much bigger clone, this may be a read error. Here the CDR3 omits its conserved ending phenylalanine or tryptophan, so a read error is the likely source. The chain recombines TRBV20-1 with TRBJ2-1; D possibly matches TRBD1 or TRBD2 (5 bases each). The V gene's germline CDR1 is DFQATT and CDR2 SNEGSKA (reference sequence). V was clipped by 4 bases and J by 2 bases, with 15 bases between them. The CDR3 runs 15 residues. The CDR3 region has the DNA TGCAGTGCTACCTCCGGGACCGCCGCCTACAATGAGCAGTTCTCC. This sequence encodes CSATSGTAAYNEQFS.

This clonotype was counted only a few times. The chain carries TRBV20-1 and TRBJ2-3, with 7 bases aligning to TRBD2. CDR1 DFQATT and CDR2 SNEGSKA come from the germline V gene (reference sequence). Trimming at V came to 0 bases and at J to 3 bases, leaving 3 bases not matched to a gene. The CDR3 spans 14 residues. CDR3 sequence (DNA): TGCAGTGCTAGAGATTGGCGGGAGACAGATACGCAGTATTTT. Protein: CSARDWRETDTQYF.

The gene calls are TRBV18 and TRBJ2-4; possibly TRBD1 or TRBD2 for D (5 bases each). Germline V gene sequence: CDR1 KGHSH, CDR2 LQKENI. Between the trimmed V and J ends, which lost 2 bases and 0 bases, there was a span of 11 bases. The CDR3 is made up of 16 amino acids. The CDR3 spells CASSPEGPLAKNIQYF. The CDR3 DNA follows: TGTGCCAGCTCACCAGAGGGGCCCCTAGCCAAAAACATTCAGTACTTC.

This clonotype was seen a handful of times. The CDR3 reads CASSLQATYGYTF. CDR3 nucleotides: TGCGCCAGCAGCTTGCAGGCCACCTATGGCTACACCTTC. The rearrangement links TRBV5-1 to TRBJ1-2; D is unclear. The germline V gene encodes CDR1 SGHRS and CDR2 YFSETQ. With 1 base removed from V and 4 bases from J, the gap between germline ends came to 8 bases. The CDR3 contains 13 residues.

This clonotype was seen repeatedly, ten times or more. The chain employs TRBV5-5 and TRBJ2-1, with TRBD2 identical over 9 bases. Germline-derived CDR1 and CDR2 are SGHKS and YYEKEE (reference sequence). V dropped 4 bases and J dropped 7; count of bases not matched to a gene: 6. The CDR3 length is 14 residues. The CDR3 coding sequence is TGTGCCAGCAGCCCCGGGACTAGCACAAATGAGCAGTTCTTC. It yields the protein CASSPGTSTNEQFF. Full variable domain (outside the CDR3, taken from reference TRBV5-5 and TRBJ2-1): DAGVTQSPTHLIKTRGQQVTLRCSPISGHKSVSWYQQVLGQGPQFIFQYYEKEERGRGNFPDRFSARQFPNYSSELNVNALLLGDSALYLCASSPGTSTNEQFFGPGTRLTVL.

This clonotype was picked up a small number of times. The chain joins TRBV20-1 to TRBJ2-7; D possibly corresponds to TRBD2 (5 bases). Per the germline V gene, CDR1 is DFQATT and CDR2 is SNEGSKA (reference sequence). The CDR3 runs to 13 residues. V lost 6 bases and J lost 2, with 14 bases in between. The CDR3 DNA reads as TGCAGTGCCTATAGAGGGAGAACCTACGAGCAGTACTTC. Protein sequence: CSAYRGRTYEQYF.

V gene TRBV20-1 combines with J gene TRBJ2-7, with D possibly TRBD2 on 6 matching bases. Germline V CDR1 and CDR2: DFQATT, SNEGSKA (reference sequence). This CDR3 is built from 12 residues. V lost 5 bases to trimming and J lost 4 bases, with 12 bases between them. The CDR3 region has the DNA TGCAGTGCTGGGACTGCGCTGTACGAGCAGTACTTC. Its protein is CSAGTALYEQYF.

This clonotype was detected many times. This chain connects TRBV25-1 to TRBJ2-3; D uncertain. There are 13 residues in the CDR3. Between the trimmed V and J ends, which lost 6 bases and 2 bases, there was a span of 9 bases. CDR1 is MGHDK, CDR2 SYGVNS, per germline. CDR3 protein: CASRYSNTDTQYF. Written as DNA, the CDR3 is TGTGCCAGCAGGTACAGCAACACAGATACGCAGTATTTT.

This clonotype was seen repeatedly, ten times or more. CDR3 bases: TGTGCCAGCGGGGTCAGGGGAGGCTACGAGCAGTACTTC. The encoded protein is CASGVRGGYEQYF. This chain connects TRBV6-6 to TRBJ2-7; the D gene could be TRBD1 or TRBD2 (6 bases each). V was cut by 8 bases and J by 3 bases, with 14 bases left in between. Germline V gene data show CDR1 as MNHNY and CDR2 as SVGAGI (reference sequence). There are 13 residues in the CDR3.

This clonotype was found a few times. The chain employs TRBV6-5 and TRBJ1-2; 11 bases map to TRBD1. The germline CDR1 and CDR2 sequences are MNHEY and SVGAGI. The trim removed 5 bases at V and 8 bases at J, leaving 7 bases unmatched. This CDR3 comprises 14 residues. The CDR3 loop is CASSTRTGGLGYTF. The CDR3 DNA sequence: TGTGCCAGCAGTACGAGGACAGGGGGCTTGGGCTACACCTTC.

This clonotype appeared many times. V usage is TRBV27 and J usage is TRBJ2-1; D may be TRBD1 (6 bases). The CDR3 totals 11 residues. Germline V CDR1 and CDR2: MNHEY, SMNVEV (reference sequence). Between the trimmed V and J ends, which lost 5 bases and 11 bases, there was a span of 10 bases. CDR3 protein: CASSQQGKQFF. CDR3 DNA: TGTGCCAGCAGTCAACAGGGTAAGCAGTTCTTC.

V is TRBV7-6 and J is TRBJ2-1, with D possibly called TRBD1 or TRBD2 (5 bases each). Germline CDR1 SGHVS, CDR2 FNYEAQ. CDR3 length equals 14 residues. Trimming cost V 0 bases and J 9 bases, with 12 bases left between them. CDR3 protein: CASSLAFEGSEQFF. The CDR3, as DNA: TGTGCCAGCAGCTTAGCGTTCGAGGGGTCTGAGCAGTTCTTC.